The 6 T cell receptor beta chains given below trace back to one sample, sequenced in a study of blood T cell repertoires in COVID-19. Data came from immunoSEQ multiplex PCR; TCRdb stores just in-frame clones and leaves some out. The table records 27,000 or so clones, 75% to 95% of them present only once. Sequenced input: peripheral blood. All receptors come from a human donor with active COVID-19. The donor label of this sample is uncertain.

This chain connects TRBV7-2 to TRBJ2-5, with D unresolved. V shed 1 base and J shed 4 bases, with 10 bases lying between them. The CDR3 sequence is 14 residues long. The V gene's germline CDR1 is SGHTA and CDR2 FQGNSA. In DNA, the CDR3 is TGTGCCAGCAGCTTAGGCCCGGGTGCAGAGACCCAGTACTTC. Its protein is CASSLGPGAETQYF.

This sequence joins TRBV19 and TRBJ2-7, with 7 nucleotides matching TRBD1. The CDR3 is 17 residues long. CDR1 and CDR2 (germline): LNHDA, SQIVND (reference sequence). V was clipped by 9 bases and J by 2 bases; unmatched bases: 19. This CDR3 reads CASPLEGQPHPTYEQYF. The CDR3 DNA reads as TGTGCCAGCCCCTTAGAGGGACAGCCGCATCCCACCTACGAGCAGTACTTC. The whole variable domain, remainder taken from reference TRBV19 and TRBJ2-7, is DGGITQSPKYLFRKEGQNVTLSCEQNLNHDAMYWYRQDPGQGLRLIYYSQIVNDFQKGDIAEGYSVSREKKESFPLTVTSAQKNPTAFYLCASPLEGQPHPTYEQYFGPGTRLTVT.

The V gene is TRBV6-5, the J gene TRBJ1-2; 8 bases agree with TRBD1. J gave up 6 bases and V 7 bases, and 4 bases lay outside the gene matches. Germline CDR1 reads MNHEY; CDR2 reads SVGAGI. The CDR3 covers 12 residues. The CDR3 DNA follows: TGTGCCAGCACCTCGGGACAGGATGGCTACACCTTC. It yields the protein CASTSGQDGYTF.

The V and J genes are TRBV5-1 and TRBJ2-1, with 9 bases aligning to TRBD1. This CDR3 is built from 15 residues. Germline V CDR1 and CDR2: SGHRS, YFSETQ. J lost 9 bases, V lost 6 bases, and 13 bases had no gene match. The CDR3 region is CASNRGGQGPGEQFF. The CDR3 DNA reads TGCGCCAGCAACCGAGGGGGACAGGGCCCGGGTGAGCAGTTCTTC.

The chain links TRBV9 to TRBJ1-4; no clear D gene. V shed 1 base and J shed 2 bases, with 9 bases lying between them. The length of the CDR3 is 15 residues. The V gene's germline CDR1 is SGDLS and CDR2 YYNGEE. Here the CDR3 reads CASSVSGTTNEKLFF. In DNA form, the CDR3 reads TGTGCCAGCAGCGTATCGGGAACTACTAATGAAAAACTGTTTTTT.

The chain recombines TRBV9 with TRBJ1-3; D is uncertain. This CDR3 spans 14 amino acids. Germline V CDR1 and CDR2: SGDLS, YYNGEE. V was clipped by 3 bases and J by 4 bases, with 11 bases between them. This CDR3 is CASSDPGSGNTIYF. In nucleotides, the CDR3 is TGTGCCAGCAGCGATCCCGGGAGCGGAAACACCATATATTTT.